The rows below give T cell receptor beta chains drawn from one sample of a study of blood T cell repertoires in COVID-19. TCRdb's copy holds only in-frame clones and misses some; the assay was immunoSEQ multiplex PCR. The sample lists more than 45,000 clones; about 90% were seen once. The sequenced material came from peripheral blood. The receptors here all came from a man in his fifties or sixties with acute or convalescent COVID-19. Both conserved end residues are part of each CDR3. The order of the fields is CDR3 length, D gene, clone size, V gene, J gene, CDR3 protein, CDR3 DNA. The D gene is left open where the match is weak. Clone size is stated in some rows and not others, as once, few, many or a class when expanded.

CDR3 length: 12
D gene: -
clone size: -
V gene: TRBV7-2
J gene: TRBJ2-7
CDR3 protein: CASSLRQGEQYF
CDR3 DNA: TGTGCCAGCAGCTTACGACAAGGCGAGCAGTACTTC

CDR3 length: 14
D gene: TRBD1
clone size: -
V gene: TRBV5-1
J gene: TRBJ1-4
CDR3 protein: CASSSGQGGEKLFF
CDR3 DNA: TGCGCCAGCAGCTCCGGACAGGGGGGGGAAAAACTGTTTTTT

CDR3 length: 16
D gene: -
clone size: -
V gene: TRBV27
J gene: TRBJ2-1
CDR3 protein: CASSRQAGIRHHEQFF
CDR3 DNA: TGTGCCAGCAGTAGACAAGCCGGGATTAGACACCATGAGCAGTTCTTC

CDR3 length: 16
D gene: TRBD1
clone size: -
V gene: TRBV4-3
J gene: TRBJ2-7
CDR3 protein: CASSHAGTGASYEQYF
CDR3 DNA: TGCGCCAGCAGCCACGCCGGGACAGGGGCCTCCTACGAGCAGTACTTC

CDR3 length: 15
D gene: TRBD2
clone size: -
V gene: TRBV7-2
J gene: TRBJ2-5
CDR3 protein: CASSLGGRAEETQYF
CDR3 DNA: TGTGCCAGCAGCTTAGGTGGGAGGGCCGAAGAGACCCAGTACTTC

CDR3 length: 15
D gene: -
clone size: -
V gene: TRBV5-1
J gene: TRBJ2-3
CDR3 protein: CASSLTSGVTDTQYF
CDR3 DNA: TGCGCCAGCAGCTTGACATCAGGGGTCACAGATACGCAGTATTTT

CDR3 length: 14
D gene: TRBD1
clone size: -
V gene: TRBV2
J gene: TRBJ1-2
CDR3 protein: CASSVRTGDYGYTF
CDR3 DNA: TGTGCCAGCAGTGTCAGGACAGGGGATTATGGCTACACCTTC

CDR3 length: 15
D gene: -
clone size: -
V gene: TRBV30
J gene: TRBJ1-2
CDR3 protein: CAWSVRLWAVDGYTF
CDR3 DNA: TGTGCCTGGAGTGTACGTCTCTGGGCAGTAGATGGCTACACCTTC

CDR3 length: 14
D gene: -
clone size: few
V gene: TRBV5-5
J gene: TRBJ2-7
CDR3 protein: CASSLAGERREQYF
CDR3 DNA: TGTGCCAGCAGCTTGGCCGGGGAGAGGCGCGAGCAGTACTTC

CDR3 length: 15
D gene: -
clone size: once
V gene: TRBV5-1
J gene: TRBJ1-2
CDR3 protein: CASTRSGVNEGGYTF
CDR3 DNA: TGCGCCAGCACTAGATCCGGGGTTAACGAAGGAGGCTACACCTTC

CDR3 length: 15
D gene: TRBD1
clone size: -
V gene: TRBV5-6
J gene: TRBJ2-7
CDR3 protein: CASSFRGQNHYEQYF
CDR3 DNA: TGTGCCAGCAGCTTTAGGGGACAGAATCACTACGAGCAGTACTTC

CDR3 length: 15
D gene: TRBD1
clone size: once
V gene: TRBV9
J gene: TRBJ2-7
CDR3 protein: CASSADTGGWGEQYF
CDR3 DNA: TGTGCCAGCAGCGCAGATACAGGGGGCTGGGGAGAGCAGTACTTC

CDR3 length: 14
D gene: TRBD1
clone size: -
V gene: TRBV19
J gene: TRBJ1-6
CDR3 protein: CASRGQGNNSPLHF
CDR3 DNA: TGTGCCAGTAGGGGACAGGGGAATAATTCACCCCTCCACTTT

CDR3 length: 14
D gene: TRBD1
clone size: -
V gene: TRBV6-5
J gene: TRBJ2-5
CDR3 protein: CASRLPGQKETQYF
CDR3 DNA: TGTGCCAGCAGACTTCCGGGACAGAAAGAGACCCAGTACTTC

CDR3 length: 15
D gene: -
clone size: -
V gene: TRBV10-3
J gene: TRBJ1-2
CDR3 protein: CAISESRATNYGYTF
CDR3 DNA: TGTGCCATCAGTGAGTCCAGGGCCACTAACTATGGCTACACCTTC

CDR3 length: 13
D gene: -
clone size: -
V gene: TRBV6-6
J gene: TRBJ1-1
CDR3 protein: CASSYFAEMEAFF
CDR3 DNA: TGTGCCAGCAGTTACTTTGCGGAAATGGAAGCTTTCTTT

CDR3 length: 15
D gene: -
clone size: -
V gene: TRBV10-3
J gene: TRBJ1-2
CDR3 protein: CAISDPRQAPGGYTF
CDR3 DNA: TGTGCCATCAGTGACCCCCGACAGGCCCCCGGTGGCTACACCTTC

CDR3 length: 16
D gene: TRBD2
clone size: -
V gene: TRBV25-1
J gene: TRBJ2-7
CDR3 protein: CASSAQLAGASAEQYF
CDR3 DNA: TGTGCCAGCAGTGCCCAACTAGCGGGAGCTTCTGCGGAGCAGTACTTC

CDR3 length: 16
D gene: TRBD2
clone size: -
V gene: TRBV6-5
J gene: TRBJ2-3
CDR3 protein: CASSYVGGANPDTQYF
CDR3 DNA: TGTGCCAGCAGTTACGTCGGGGGGGCGAATCCAGATACGCAGTATTTT

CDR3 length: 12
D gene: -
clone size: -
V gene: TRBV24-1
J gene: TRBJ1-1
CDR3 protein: CATSDTGTTAFF
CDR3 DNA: TGTGCCACCAGTGATACCGGGACAACGGCTTTCTTT

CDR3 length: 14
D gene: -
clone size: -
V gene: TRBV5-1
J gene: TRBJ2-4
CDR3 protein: CASSQNDREDIQYF
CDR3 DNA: TGCGCCAGCAGCCAGAACGACAGGGAGGACATTCAGTACTTC

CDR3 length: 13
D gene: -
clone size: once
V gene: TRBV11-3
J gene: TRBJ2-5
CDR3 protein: CASSLGGEETQYF
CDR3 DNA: TGTGCCAGCTCCTTAGGGGGAGAAGAGACCCAGTACTTC

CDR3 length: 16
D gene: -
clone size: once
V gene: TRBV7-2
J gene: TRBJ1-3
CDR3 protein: CASSSRGTFSGNTIYF
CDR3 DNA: TGTGCCAGCAGCTCCAGAGGCACCTTCTCTGGAAACACCATATATTTT